The 5 T cell receptor beta chains below all came from one sample that was sequenced in a study of cytotoxic CD8 clonotypes in ibrutinib-treated CLL. Some clones are missing from TCRdb's copy, which holds only in-frame ones; the method was immunoSEQ multiplex PCR. The data show about 330,000 clones, roughly two thirds seen once. Sequenced here: PBMCs, sampled after 36 months of ibrutinib treatment. The receptors here all came from a human donor with chronic lymphocytic leukemia.

The gene calls are TRBV7-9 and TRBJ2-5, with D unresolved. Trimming removed 5 bases at V and 5 bases at J, with 15 bases between. Germline CDR1 is SEHNR and CDR2 is FQNEAQ (reference sequence). The CDR3 runs to 14 residues. The CDR3 is CASSTDPEYETQYF. The CDR3 DNA is TGTGCCAGCAGCACAGACCCAGAGTATGAGACCCAGTACTTC.

The chain uses TRBV27 and TRBJ2-5; D perhaps matches TRBD1 (5 bases). Trimming pared 8 bases from V and 1 base from J, leaving 11 bases between. CDR1 and CDR2 from the germline V gene are MNHEY and SMNVEV (reference sequence). The CDR3 spans 13 residues. CDR3 amino acids: CASRKGSQETQYF. CDR3 DNA sequence: TGTGCCAGCCGTAAGGGGTCCCAAGAGACCCAGTACTTC.

The rearrangement links TRBV5-1 to TRBJ1-1; 7 bases line up with TRBD1. The CDR3 loop spans 14 amino acids. J lost 6 bases, V lost 5 bases, and 10 bases had no gene match. Germline CDR1 is SGHRS and CDR2 is YFSETQ. The CDR3 region has the DNA TGCGCCAGCAGAGAAAGGGGGCAAAGCGCTGAAGCTTTCTTT. This gives the protein CASRERGQSAEAFF.

The chain joins TRBV5-4 to TRBJ1-1, with 7 nucleotides matching TRBD1. CDR1 and CDR2 (germline): SGHNT, YYREEE (reference sequence). V trimming: 0 bases; J trimming: 1 base; junction bases outside the gene matches: 3. CDR3 size: 15 residues. CDR3 sequence: CASSLEGAGNTEAFF. The CDR3 DNA is TGTGCCAGCAGCTTGGAGGGGGCGGGGAACACTGAAGCTTTCTTT.

This chain uses TRBV18 with TRBJ2-1; possibly TRBD1 or TRBD2 for D (5 bases each). Trimming left V 2 bases short and J 5 bases short, with 13 bases between. The length of the CDR3 is 15 residues. Germline values: CDR1 KGHSH, CDR2 LQKENI. CDR3 sequence: CASSPWGSPDNEQFF. DNA for the CDR3: TGTGCCAGCTCACCATGGGGGTCCCCCGACAATGAGCAGTTCTTC.